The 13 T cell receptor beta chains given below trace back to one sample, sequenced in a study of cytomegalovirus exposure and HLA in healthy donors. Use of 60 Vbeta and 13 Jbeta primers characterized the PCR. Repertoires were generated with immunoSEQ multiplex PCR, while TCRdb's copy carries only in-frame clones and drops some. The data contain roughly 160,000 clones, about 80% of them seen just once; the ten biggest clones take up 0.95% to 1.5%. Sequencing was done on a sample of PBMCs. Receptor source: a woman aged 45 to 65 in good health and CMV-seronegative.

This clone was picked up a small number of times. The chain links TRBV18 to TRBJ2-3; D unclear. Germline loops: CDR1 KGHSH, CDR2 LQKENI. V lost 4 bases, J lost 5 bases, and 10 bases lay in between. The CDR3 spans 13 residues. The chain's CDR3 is CASSLDTGDTQYF. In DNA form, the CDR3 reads TGTGCCAGCTCACTCGACACTGGAGATACGCAGTATTTT. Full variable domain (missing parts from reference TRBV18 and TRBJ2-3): NAGVMQNPRHLVRRRGQEARLRCSPMKGHSHVYWYRQLPEEGLKFMVYLQKENIIDESGMPKERFSAEFPKEGPSILRIQQVVRGDSAAYFCASSLDTGDTQYFGPGTRLTVL.

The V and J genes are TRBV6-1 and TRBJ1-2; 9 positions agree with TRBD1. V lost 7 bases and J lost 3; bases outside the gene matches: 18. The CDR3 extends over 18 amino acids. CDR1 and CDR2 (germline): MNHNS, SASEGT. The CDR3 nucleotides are TGTGCCAGCACTGAGGGGACAGGGTTTAGTCGGAGTGACTATGGCTACACCTTC. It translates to CASTEGTGFSRSDYGYTF.

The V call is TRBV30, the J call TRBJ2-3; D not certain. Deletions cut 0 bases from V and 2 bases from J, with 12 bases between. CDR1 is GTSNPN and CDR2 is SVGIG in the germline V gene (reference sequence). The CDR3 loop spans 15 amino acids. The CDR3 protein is CAWSVPGRDTDTQYF. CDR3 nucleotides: TGTGCCTGGAGTGTTCCCGGTCGTGACACAGATACGCAGTATTTT.

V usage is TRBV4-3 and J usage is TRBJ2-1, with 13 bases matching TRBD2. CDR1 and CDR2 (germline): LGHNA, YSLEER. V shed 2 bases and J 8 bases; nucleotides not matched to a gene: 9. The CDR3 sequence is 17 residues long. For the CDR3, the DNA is TGCGCCAGCAGCCAACACCTACTAGCGGGGGGGCAATATGAGCAGTTCTTC. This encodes CASSQHLLAGGQYEQFF.

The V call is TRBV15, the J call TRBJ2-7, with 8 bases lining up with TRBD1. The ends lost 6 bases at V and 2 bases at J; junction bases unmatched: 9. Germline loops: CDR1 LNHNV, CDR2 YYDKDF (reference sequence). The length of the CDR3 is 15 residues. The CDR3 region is CATRRRGQGPYEQYF. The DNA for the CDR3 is TGTGCCACCAGGCGGCGCGGACAGGGACCCTACGAGCAGTACTTC.

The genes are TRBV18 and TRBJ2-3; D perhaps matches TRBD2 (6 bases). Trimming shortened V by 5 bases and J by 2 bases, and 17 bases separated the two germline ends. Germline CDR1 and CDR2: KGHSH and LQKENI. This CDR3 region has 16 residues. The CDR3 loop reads CASSKLAKADTDTQYF. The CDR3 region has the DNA TGTGCCAGCTCAAAACTAGCAAAGGCTGACACAGATACGCAGTATTTT.

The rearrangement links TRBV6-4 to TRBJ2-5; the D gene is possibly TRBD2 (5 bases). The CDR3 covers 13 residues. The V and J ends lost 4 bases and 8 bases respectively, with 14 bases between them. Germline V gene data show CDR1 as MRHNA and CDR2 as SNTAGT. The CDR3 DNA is TGTGCCAGCAGTGGGGTCAGCTCGGGAACCCAGTACTTC. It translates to CASSGVSSGTQYF.

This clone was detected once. CDR3 coding DNA: TGTGCTAGTTTAAAGGGACAGGGGCACAATGAGCAGTTCTTC. Its protein is CASLKGQGHNEQFF. The chain is built from TRBV12-5 and TRBJ2-1, with 10 bases that match TRBD1. V was pared by 8 bases and J by 5 bases, with 6 bases of the junction left unmatched. Germline V CDR1 and CDR2: LGHNT, FRNRAP. This CDR3 has 14 residues. The full variable domain, in which reference TRBV12-5 and TRBJ2-1 provide the parts outside the CDR3, is DARVTQTPRHKVTEMGQEVTMRCQPILGHNTVFWYRQTMMQGLELLAYFRNRAPLDDSGMPKDRFSAEMPDATLATLKIQPSEPRDSAVYFCASLKGQGHNEQFFGPGTRLTVL.

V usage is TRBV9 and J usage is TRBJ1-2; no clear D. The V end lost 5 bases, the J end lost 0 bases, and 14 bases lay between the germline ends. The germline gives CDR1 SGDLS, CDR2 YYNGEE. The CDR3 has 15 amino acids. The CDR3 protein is CASSGSPVANYGYTF. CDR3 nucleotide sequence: TGTGCCAGCAGTGGCAGTCCCGTGGCTAACTATGGCTACACCTTC.

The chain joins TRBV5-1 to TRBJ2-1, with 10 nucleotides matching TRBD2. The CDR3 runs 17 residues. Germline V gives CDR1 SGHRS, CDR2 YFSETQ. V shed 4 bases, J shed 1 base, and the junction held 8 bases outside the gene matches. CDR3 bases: TGCGCCAGCAGCGGAAAGCGGGAGGGTATTTCCTACAATGAGCAGTTCTTC. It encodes CASSGKREGISYNEQFF.

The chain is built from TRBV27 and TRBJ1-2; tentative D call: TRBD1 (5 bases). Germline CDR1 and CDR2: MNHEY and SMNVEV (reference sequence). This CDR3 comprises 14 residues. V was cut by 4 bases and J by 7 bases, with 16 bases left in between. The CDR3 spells CASSSRQGLFGYTF. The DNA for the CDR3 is TGTGCCAGCAGTTCTCGCCAGGGACTCTTTGGCTACACCTTC.

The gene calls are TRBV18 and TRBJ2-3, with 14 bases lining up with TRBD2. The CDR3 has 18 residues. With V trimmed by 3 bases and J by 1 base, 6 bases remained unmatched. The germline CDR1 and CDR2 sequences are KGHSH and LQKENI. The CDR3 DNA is TGTGCCAGCTCACCTGGGACTAGCGGGAGTCCCCGCACAGATACGCAGTATTTT. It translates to CASSPGTSGSPRTDTQYF.

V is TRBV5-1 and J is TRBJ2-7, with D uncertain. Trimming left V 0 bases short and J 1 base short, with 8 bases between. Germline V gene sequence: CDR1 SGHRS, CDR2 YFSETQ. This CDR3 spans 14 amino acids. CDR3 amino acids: CASSLGAKSYEQYF. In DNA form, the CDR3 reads TGCGCCAGCAGCTTGGGAGCGAAGTCCTACGAGCAGTACTTC.